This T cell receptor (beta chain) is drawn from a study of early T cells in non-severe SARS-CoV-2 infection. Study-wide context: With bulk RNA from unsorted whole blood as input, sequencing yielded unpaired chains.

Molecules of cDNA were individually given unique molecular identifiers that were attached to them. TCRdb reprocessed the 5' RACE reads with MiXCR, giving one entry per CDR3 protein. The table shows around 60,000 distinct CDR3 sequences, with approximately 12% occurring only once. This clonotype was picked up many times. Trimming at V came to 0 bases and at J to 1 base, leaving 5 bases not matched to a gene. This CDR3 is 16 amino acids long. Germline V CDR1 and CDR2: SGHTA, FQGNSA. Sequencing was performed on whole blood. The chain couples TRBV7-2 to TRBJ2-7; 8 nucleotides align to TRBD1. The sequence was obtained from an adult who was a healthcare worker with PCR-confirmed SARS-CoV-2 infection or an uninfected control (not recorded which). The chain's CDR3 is CASSLAFGQGSYEQYF. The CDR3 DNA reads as TGTGCCAGCAGCTTAGCTTTTGGACAGGGATCCTACGAGCAGTACTTC.